The clone carrying this T cell receptor (beta chain) was detected a few times. These data are taken from a study of blood T cells in healthy people across ages. Each sample had at least 7 million PBMCs isolated. There are 16 residues in the CDR3. The junction had 6 bases not matched to a gene; V was cut back by 3 bases and J by 2 bases. The germline V gene encodes CDR1 SGHVS and CDR2 FQNEAQ. A second roughly 6 to 11 cycle PCR used barcoded and J-beta primers. MiXCR was run by TCRdb on the 5' RACE reads, yielding one entry per CDR3 protein. The sample shows approximately 760,000 distinct CDR3 sequences, approximately 25% of them seen only once. These same data were also listed under a study on T cells of mothers and their children. That study reports: Reads obtained per mother exceeded 10 million TCR beta CDR3 reads, with a few million obtained per child. Within related and unrelated pairs, thymic selection shapes TCR recombination output in a similar way.

The chain combines TRBV7-8 with TRBJ2-4; 8 bases agree with TRBD2. This clonotype originated in a boy under 18 in good health. The source material was blood. The CDR3 DNA follows: TGTGCCAGCAGCTTGGCCAGCGGGAGTACCAAAAACATTCAGTACTTC. Its translation: CASSLASGSTKNIQYF.